These 21 T cell receptor beta chains came from one sample sequenced in a study of identical twins. TCRdb independently ran MiXCR on the 5' RACE reads; one entry per CDR3 protein. Seen here are hundreds of thousands of distinct CDR3 sequences, roughly 18% observed once, and the top ten hold roughly 13%. The same sample was also used in a study of T cells expressing NK-cell markers.

Sample: PBMCs. These receptors all stem from a woman between 18 and 29 years old in good health.

The chain couples TRBV24-1 to TRBJ2-3; D may be TRBD2 (5 bases). The CDR3 totals 15 residues. Germline V gives CDR1 KGHDR, CDR2 SFDVKD. V was trimmed by 4 bases and J by 5 bases, leaving 15 bases between them. Here the CDR3 reads CATSDPRGPGDTQYF. CDR3 in DNA: TGTGCCACCAGTGACCCCCGAGGGCCGGGAGATACGCAGTATTTT.

This clonotype was seen only a few times. This chain links TRBV10-3 with TRBJ2-1, with TRBD2 matching over 11 bases. The V and J ends lost 2 bases and 7 bases, in that order; junction bases with no gene match: 4. The CDR3 has 15 residues. Germline V gene sequence: CDR1 ENHRY, CDR2 SYGVKD. The CDR3 region is CAISEPGLAANEQFF. The CDR3 DNA reads TGTGCCATCAGTGAGCCGGGACTAGCGGCGAATGAGCAGTTCTTC.

V is TRBV2 and J is TRBJ2-1; D unresolved. Trimming removed 9 bases from V and 5 bases from J, with 14 bases in between. The V gene's germline CDR1 is SNHLY and CDR2 FYNNEI. This CDR3 contains 13 residues. CDR3 coding DNA: TGTGCCAGTCAGTACGGACGGGACAATGAGCAGTTCTTC. Translating gives CASQYGRDNEQFF.

V gene TRBV7-2 combines with J gene TRBJ2-2; D gene uncertain. The germline V gene encodes CDR1 SGHTA and CDR2 FQGNSA. V was trimmed by 5 bases and J by 4 bases, leaving 14 bases between them. The CDR3 has 15 residues. The DNA for the CDR3 is TGTGCCAGCAGCCCCCAAGGGTCGCGCACCGGGGAGCTGTTTTTT. Translation gives CASSPQGSRTGELFF.

The chain has TRBV3-1 and TRBJ2-1; 9 bases fit TRBD2. The V segment lost 1 base and the J segment 9 bases; nucleotides outside the gene matches: 7. The CDR3 runs to 15 residues. Germline V gene sequence: CDR1 LGHDT, CDR2 YNNKEL (reference sequence). CDR3 nucleotide sequence: TGTGCCAGCAGCCAAGCACAGCGGGAGGAGGCTGAGCAGTTCTTC. Translated, it gives CASSQAQREEAEQFF.

This chain joins TRBV7-6 and TRBJ1-2; maybe TRBD1 (6 bases). This CDR3 region has 15 residues. CDR1 is SGHVS and CDR2 is FNYEAQ in the germline V gene. V was pared by 1 base and J by 3 bases, with 12 bases between. CDR3 sequence reads: CASSLGQGWDYGYTF. CDR3 sequence (DNA): TGTGCCAGCAGCTTAGGGCAGGGGTGGGACTATGGCTACACCTTC.

Ten or more counts support this clonotype. The rearrangement joins TRBV12-3 or TRBV12-4 to TRBJ2-1; D remains ambiguous. The CDR3 loop spans 11 amino acids. Trimming stripped 4 bases from V and 6 bases from J, with 4 bases between. CDR3 DNA sequence: TGTGCCAGCAGTTCTAGCAATGAGCAGTTCTTC. This gives the protein CASSSSNEQFF.

The chain combines TRBV11-2 with TRBJ2-6, with 8 bases that match TRBD2. Germline V gene lookup returns CDR1 SGHAT and CDR2 FQNNGV. V lost 6 bases, J lost 1 base, and 11 bases stayed unmatched. This CDR3 spans 18 amino acids. CDR3 region: CASSPTLAETSGANVLTF. CDR3 sequence (DNA): TGTGCCAGCAGTCCCACACTAGCGGAGACTTCTGGGGCCAACGTCCTGACTTTC.

This clonotype was recorded at least ten times. The V gene is TRBV6-5, the J gene TRBJ2-7, with a tentative D call TRBD2 (6 bases). Looked up from germline, CDR1 is MNHEY and CDR2 is SVGAGI. The CDR3 has 14 amino acids. V lost 3 bases, J lost 3 bases, and 12 bases lay in between. CDR3 sequence: CASSYGEEGYEQYF. The CDR3, as DNA: TGTGCCAGCAGTTATGGGGAGGAAGGCTACGAGCAGTACTTC.

This clonotype has more than one count but fewer than ten. This chain joins TRBV6-1 and TRBJ2-7, with D hard to call. V shed 8 bases and J shed 0 bases, with 14 bases lying between them. In germline, CDR1 is MNHNS, CDR2 SASEGT. There are 14 residues in the CDR3. The chain's CDR3 is CASSATTSSYEQYF. As DNA, the CDR3 is TGTGCCAGCTCCGCCACGACAAGCTCCTACGAGCAGTACTTC.

The chain combines TRBV9 with TRBJ2-7; 7 positions agree with TRBD2. This CDR3 contains 16 residues. Germline trimming cut 0 bases from V and 5 bases from J; bases unmatched to any gene: 11. The V gene's germline CDR1 is SGDLS and CDR2 YYNGEE. CDR3 region: CASSVEGGGVLNEQYF. Written as DNA, the CDR3 is TGTGCCAGCAGCGTAGAGGGCGGGGGTGTCCTGAACGAGCAGTACTTC.

The chain employs TRBV29-1 and TRBJ2-3, with TRBD2 identical over 9 bases. Per the germline V gene, CDR1 is SQVTM and CDR2 is ANQGSEA. This CDR3 has 15 amino acids. V dropped 2 bases and J dropped 9; count of bases not matched to a gene: 12. The CDR3 here is CSVEPPAGGLRTQYF. The CDR3 DNA is TGCAGCGTTGAACCCCCGGCGGGAGGGCTGAGAACGCAGTATTTT.

The gene calls are TRBV20-1 and TRBJ2-6; no firm D call. V was pared by 0 bases and J by 1 base, with 7 bases between. In germline, CDR1 is DFQATT, CDR2 SNEGSKA (reference sequence). This CDR3 region has 15 residues. The CDR3 loop is CSARDIRSGANVLTF. The CDR3 coding sequence is TGCAGTGCTAGAGATATCAGGTCTGGGGCCAACGTCCTGACTTTC.

This rearrangement joins TRBV10-2 to TRBJ2-3; 7 bases line up with TRBD1. Per the germline V gene, CDR1 is WSHSY and CDR2 is SAAADI. CDR3 length equals 13 residues. V dropped 7 bases and J dropped 4; count of bases not matched to a gene: 5. CDR3 loop: CASTTGMPDTQYF. CDR3 nucleotide sequence: TGCGCCAGCACGACAGGGATGCCAGATACGCAGTATTTT.

This sequence joins TRBV20-1 and TRBJ2-3, with TRBD1 matching 9 bases. CDR3 length equals 13 residues. CDR1 and CDR2 (germline): DFQATT, SNEGSKA (reference sequence). Losses at the gene ends were 3 bases for V and 3 bases for J; bases not matched to a gene: 1. The CDR3 sequence is CSARGQGTDTQYF. The CDR3 DNA reads as TGCAGTGCTAGGGGACAGGGAACAGATACGCAGTATTTT.

This clonotype was detected many times. The chain has TRBV12-3 or TRBV12-4 and TRBJ2-1, with 7 bases fitting TRBD2. The CDR3 length is 16 residues. With 6 bases clipped from V and 8 bases from J, the junction kept 16 bases outside the gene matches. CDR3 sequence reads: CASRHTTSGAGDEQFF. The DNA of the CDR3 is TGTGCCAGCAGACACACAACCAGCGGGGCCGGGGATGAGCAGTTCTTC.

In this sample, this clonotype turned up a few times. The CDR3 nucleotides read TGCAGCGTCGGCACAAGTCTCACCACCTACGAGCAGTACTTC. It translates to CSVGTSLTTYEQYF. The chain recombines TRBV29-1 with TRBJ2-7; no clear D gene. The CDR3 is made up of 14 amino acids. The germline V gene encodes CDR1 SQVTM and CDR2 ANQGSEA. V was pared by 6 bases and J by 2 bases, with 17 bases between.

V gene TRBV29-1 combines with J gene TRBJ1-4; D remains ambiguous. The germline CDR1 and CDR2 sequences are SQVTM and ANQGSEA. The CDR3 has 13 residues. Trimming took 4 bases from V and 4 from J, leaving 10 bases between them. The CDR3 DNA reads as TGCAGCGTTGTGGATGGACGTAATGAAAAACTGTTTTTT. It specifies CSVVDGRNEKLFF. Full variable domain (remainder filled in from reference TRBV29-1 and TRBJ1-4): SAVISQKPSRDICQRGTSLTIQCQVDSQVTMMFWYRQQPGQSLTLIATANQGSEATYESGFVIDKFPISRPNLTFSTLTVSNMSPEDSSIYLCSVVDGRNEKLFFGSGTQLSVL.

A few counts support this clonotype. The chain uses TRBV7-8 and TRBJ2-1, with D possibly matching TRBD2 (5 bases). The CDR3 sequence is 16 residues long. The V end was cut by 1 base, the J end by 4 bases, with 14 bases between. Germline CDR1 reads SGHVS; CDR2 reads FQNEAQ. The CDR3 nucleotides are TGTGCCAGCAGCTTAGTGGACTTGGGGAAATACAATGAGCAGTTCTTC. This gives the protein CASSLVDLGKYNEQFF.

About this clonotype itself: Relative to the germline gene, one junction end is altered; a read error may explain this. This sequence joins TRBV12-3 or TRBV12-4 and TRBJ2-1; the match to TRBD2 covers 13 bases. This CDR3 has 16 amino acids. The CDR3 sequence is CAISFRGLAGYNEQFF. CDR3 bases: TGTGCCATCAGTTTTCGGGGACTAGCGGGATACAATGAGCAGTTCTTC.

The rearrangement joins TRBV21-1 to TRBJ1-2. TRBV21-1 is a pseudogene. The CDR3 sequence is 12 residues long. This CDR3 reads CATRTRGGGYTF. The CDR3 coding sequence is TGTGCCACGCGGACTCGGGGGGGCGGCTACACCTTC.